This entry concerns a single T cell receptor (beta chain). The antigen this receptor binds is unknown. No base qualities exist here, and no much larger clone lies one base off it. The label giving this sample's time point can be read as: peripheral blood 6 weeks after treatment start. A total of under 30 patients with locally advanced or metastatic urothelial carcinoma, treated at Memorial Sloan Kettering on a trial protocol, made up the cohort. Peripheral blood mononuclear cells were collected from each patient pretreatment and during treatment, giving between 1 and 8 total time points per patient. The Qiagen DNeasy Blood extraction kit was used to purify genomic DNA from total PBMCs and from tumor samples. Collected pretreatment and during treatment, PBMCs were isolated and stored as previously described. These data belong to a study of PD-L1 blockade in urothelial cancer (dated 2017 in TCRdb). Regarding the research as a whole: Therapy was started at some point between 2013 and 2015 for all patients, and atezolizumab 1,200 mg was administered intravenously every 3 weeks. About nine tenths of the roughly 29 patients were identified as males with urothelial cancer of bladder origin, and a prior smoking history was reported by 18 of 29 patients. Patients had an ECOG performance status of 0 or 1 and had received between 0 and 3 prior chemotherapy regimens. Blood samples were analyzed 3 weeks after the start of treatment (second dose) and 6 weeks after the start of treatment. A median of 141,255 T cells and 80,000 or so unique TCRs was obtained from blood samples, and a median clonality of 0.080 was observed. The study was an exploratory multi-omic analysis of somatic, immune and clinical correlates of response to PD-L1 blockade with atezolizumab in urothelial cancer. Pretreatment tumor samples, along with matched peripheral blood serially collected before and after atezolizumab treatment, were subjected to TCR sequencing. Durable clinical benefit meant progression-free survival longer than 6 months, and TCR features were also tested against progression-free and overall survival. In the same patients, pretreatment tumors underwent whole exome sequencing and RNA sequencing in addition to TCR sequencing. Eight to ten patients achieved durable clinical benefit and approximately 20 did not. Around 29 patients had pretreatment blood TCR-seq, some 25 had at least one posttreatment blood collection, and some 25 had tumor TCR-seq.

Synthetic TCR analog templates were spiked into each PCR to estimate absolute template abundance from read counts. Using the immunoSEQ assay, TCRbeta CDR3 regions were amplified from genomic DNA with bias-controlled V and J gene primers. Sequencing of rearranged TCRbeta segments was done at approximately 20X coverage. The paper's processing steps were these. Sequencing errors were corrected by clustering and CDR3s were annotated against IMGT to assign V, D and J genes. Downstream analyses used only productive TCRbeta rearrangements and left out out-of-frame or stop-codon sequences. To compute clonality, Shannon entropy was normalized by the log of the number of unique productive sequences and then subtracted from one. Clones differing between time points or between blood and tumor were identified using Fisher's exact test with Benjamini-Hochberg correction, with an adjusted p below 0.01 applied as the threshold. As stored in TCRdb, this immuneACCESS dataset retains in-frame rearrangements with V and J assigned. A fraction of the clones does not appear; measured against another copy, unresolved V genes explain less than half of the discrepancy, and the remainder lacks a known reason. Clone size and the V and J calls come from that table; the DNA yielded D and trimming. The sample records approximately 91,000 clones, approximately 87% of which are singletons. The top ten clones comprise approximately 8% of the sample.

General conclusions and limits of the study: Because of the small sample size (n ≈ 27) and the many exploratory analyses performed, the results are intended to be regarded as hypothesis-generating. A pretreatment peripheral blood TCR clonality below the median was linked to improved progression-free and overall survival. At 3 weeks after the start of treatment, tumor-associated TCR clones in peripheral blood had expanded more in patients with durable benefit (n ≈ 24, p = 0.022).

CDR1 SNHLY and CDR2 FYNNEI were looked up in the germline V gene. The trim is 6 bases for V and 1 base for J, with a gap of 10 bases between the germline ends. The CDR3 measures 14 amino acids from cysteine to phenylalanine. The kept DNA is CDR3 alone, 42 bases in frame from the first base. Here the chain combines TRBV2 and TRBJ2-1; TRBD2 is a possible D gene, resting on 6 matching bases. The specimen comprised PBMCs, sampled around atezolizumab (anti-PD-L1) treatment. The clonotype was recovered from a man between 65 and 85 years old with urothelial cancer. The CDR3 is CASRGGDSYNEQFF. The nucleotide sequence is TGTGCCAGCAGGGGGGGTGATTCCTACAATGAGCAGTTCTTC.